A single sample is the source of the 9 T cell receptor beta chains below, sequenced in a study of blood T cell repertoires in COVID-19 (TCRdb year 2020). Library preparation employed the immunoSEQ multiplex PCR assay. TCRdb provides this immuneACCESS table in a form limited to in-frame rearrangements. Some clones are lacking; in checked studies, under half of them reflect an unresolved V gene, and why the rest are absent is not known. This sample comprises 250,000 or so clones, around 91% of them detected only once. Together, the top ten hold around 2.3% of the sample. What was sequenced was peripheral blood. The receptors derive from a woman aged 60-75 years with COVID-19, enrolled during active disease.

The chain combines TRBV29-1 with TRBJ1-2; the D is unclear. Trimming took 2 bases from V and 4 from J, leaving 5 bases between them. Germline V gene sequence: CDR1 SQVTM, CDR2 ANQGSEA. This CDR3 region has 11 residues. As DNA, the CDR3 is TGCAGCGTTGAACTCTTCTATGGCTACACCTTC. It is translated as CSVELFYGYTF.

The chain uses TRBV5-5 and TRBJ2-6; D possibly corresponds to TRBD2 (5 bases). V shed 6 bases and J shed 0 bases, with 10 bases lying between them. Germline values: CDR1 SGHKS, CDR2 YYEKEE (reference sequence). The CDR3 runs 15 residues. In nucleotides, the CDR3 is TGTGCCAGCACCCCGGGGAGCTCTGGGGCCAACGTCCTGACTTTC. It translates to CASTPGSSGANVLTF.

The chain uses TRBV25-1 and TRBJ1-5; D ambiguous. Trimming stripped 3 bases from V and 4 bases from J, with 16 bases between. The CDR3 is made up of 16 amino acids. Germline assignment: CDR1 MGHDK and CDR2 SYGVNS. The CDR3 region is CASSESDFNFNQPQHF. CDR3 nucleotide sequence: TGTGCCAGCAGTGAGAGCGATTTCAACTTTAATCAGCCCCAGCATTTT.

The J gene is TRBJ1-6, the V gene TRBV7-3, with TRBD1 matching 9 bases. The CDR3 extends over 15 amino acids. V lost 3 bases and J lost 10; bases outside the gene matches: 7. From germline, CDR1 is SGHTA and CDR2 FQGTGA. CDR3: CASSLTGGVGSPLHF. In DNA, the CDR3 is TGTGCCAGCAGCTTGACAGGGGGGGTAGGGTCACCCCTCCACTTT.

The rearrangement links TRBV18 to TRBJ1-6; TRBD1 might be the D (5 bases). V was shortened by 5 bases and J by 1 base, with 15 bases between the two germline ends. The CDR3 sequence is 17 residues long. Germline CDR1 KGHSH, CDR2 LQKENI. DNA for the CDR3: TGTGCCAGCTCAACCGGGACGGGGGGATCCTATAATTCACCCCTCCACTTT. Translation gives CASSTGTGGSYNSPLHF.

This chain uses TRBV6-5 with TRBJ1-2; tentatively, D is TRBD1 (5 bases). CDR3 length equals 15 residues. Per germline, CDR1 MNHEY and CDR2 SVGAGI. Deletions cut 2 bases from V and 12 bases from J, with 22 bases between. The CDR3 is CASSYNTGVRFENTF. CDR3 in DNA: TGTGCCAGCAGTTACAATACGGGGGTACGGTTCGAAAACACCTTC.

The table lists this clone with a few counts. The V call is TRBV19, the J call TRBJ1-2; 7 bases map to TRBD1. With V trimmed by 5 bases and J by 4 bases, 7 bases remained unmatched. The CDR3 sequence is 14 residues long. CDR1 is LNHDA and CDR2 is SQIVND in the germline V gene (reference sequence). The CDR3 DNA follows: TGTGCCAGTAGTCCTCACGGGACAGTCTATGGCTACACCTTC. The encoded protein is CASSPHGTVYGYTF.

This chain connects TRBV5-1 to TRBJ1-2; 8 nucleotides agree with TRBD1. Germline CDR1 is SGHRS and CDR2 is YFSETQ. The CDR3 runs to 14 residues. V dropped 3 bases and J dropped 6; count of bases not matched to a gene: 7. CDR3 loop: CASSSRSGGHGYTF. The CDR3 nucleotides read TGCGCCAGCAGCTCGAGGTCAGGGGGCCATGGCTACACCTTC. Full variable domain (outside the CDR3, taken from reference TRBV5-1 and TRBJ1-2): KAGVTQTPRYLIKTRGQQVTLSCSPISGHRSVSWYQQTPGQGLQFLFEYFSETQRNKGNFPGRFSGRQFSNSRSEMNVSTLELGDSALYLCASSSRSGGHGYTFGSGTRLTVV.

This clone came up once. The rearrangement links TRBV7-9 to TRBJ1-1, with D perhaps TRBD1 (5 bases). In germline, CDR1 is SEHNR, CDR2 FQNEAQ (reference sequence). This CDR3 is 14 amino acids long. Trimming left V 5 bases short and J 5 bases short, with 15 bases between. DNA for the CDR3: TGTGCCAGCAGCCCGGTCGGGGGAGTAACTGAAGCTTTCTTT. It is translated as CASSPVGGVTEAFF.